Listed below are T cell receptor beta chains from one sample, sequenced in a study of blood T cell repertoires in COVID-19. Clones were read by immunoSEQ multiplex PCR, and TCRdb kept only the in-frame ones, dropping some. The profile covers 100,000 to 150,000 clones, with 92% appearing a single time and just over 2% taken by the ten largest. The sequenced sample consisted of peripheral blood. These receptors were taken from a man aged 50 to 60 with COVID-19, enrolled during active disease. The conserved cysteine and the conserved F or W are not part of the CDR3 here. The D gene is left open where the match is weak. The size of a clone is reported for some rows only, either as once, few or many, or as a class for expanded clones.

d_call	v_call	j_call	clone_size	cdr3_aa
TRBD2	TRBV6-5	TRBJ2-3	NA	ASSLSGRGTDTQY
NA	TRBV28	TRBJ1-6	NA	ASSLPAGDNSPLH
TRBD1	TRBV7-8	TRBJ2-1	NA	ASSSRQGVYNEQF
TRBD1	TRBV7-9	TRBJ2-5	NA	ASSSGGPRETQY
NA	TRBV11-2	TRBJ2-3	NA	ASSPAGLTDTQY
NA	TRBV13	TRBJ2-2	NA	ASSPRSGLPNTGELF
NA	TRBV30	TRBJ1-5	once	AWSPPPRGGSNQPQH
TRBD1	TRBV6-5	TRBJ1-1	NA	ASSFGQGNTEAF
NA	TRBV7-8	TRBJ2-7	NA	ASSLESGGYEQY
TRBD2	TRBV11-2	TRBJ2-1	NA	ASSPTPGTSGKPYNEQF